Listed here are 3 T cell receptor beta chains from one sample, sequenced in a study of vaccination and CD4 T cells after COVID-19 (dated by TCRdb to 2021 to 2024). No antigen has been assigned to these receptors. In the paper's terms, the treatment or condition label means: approximately nine-day PBMC culture with coronavirus spike peptide pools or control peptides (ViraFEST assay). Receptor libraries were prepared by PCR. The sample was run on an Illumina iSeq 100. DNA from cultured CD4+ T cells was subjected to TCR sequencing with the Oncomine TCR Beta short-read assay at the Johns Hopkins FTIC core. TCRdb's own reprocessing of the public reads used fastp at Q25 and MiXCR and kept productive beta chains. CDR3 protein sequences are deduplicated, and each keeps its most common genes and DNA. Recorded for this sample are over 15,000 distinct CDR3 sequences; approximately 58% of them occurred a single time. Approximately 31% of the sample is taken by the ten largest.

The sample here was cultured CD4+ T cells from blood, taken after SARS-CoV-2 vaccination. The receptors were gathered from a human donor with COVID-19.

The chain is built from TRBV12-3 or TRBV12-4 and TRBJ1-2; 9 bases are a match to TRBD1. Losses at the gene ends were 6 bases for V and 1 base for J; bases not matched to a gene: 6. The CDR3 consists of 15 residues. CDR3 amino acids: CASRRQGVDNYGYTF. In nucleotides, the CDR3 is TGTGCCAGCAGGAGACAGGGGGTTGATAACTATGGCTACACCTTC.

This clonotype appeared a single time. The chain joins TRBV2 to TRBJ1-6, with D perhaps matching TRBD1 (6 bases). CDR3 size: 15 residues. With 3 bases removed from V and 10 bases from J, the gap between germline ends came to 16 bases. CDR1 is SNHLY, CDR2 FYNNEI, per germline. Written as DNA, the CDR3 is TGTGCCAGCAGTGATGAAAACAGGGCAACGTCACCCCTCCACTTT. Protein sequence: CASSDENRATSPLHF. The complete variable domain, with remaining parts taken from reference TRBV2 and TRBJ1-6, reads EPEVTQTPSHQVTQMGQEVILRCVPISNHLYFYWYRQILGQKVEFLVSFYNNEISEKSEIFDDQFSVERPDGSNFTLKIRSTKLEDSAMYFCASSDENRATSPLHFGNGTRLTVT.

The gene calls are TRBV5-6 and TRBJ2-3; 14 bases align to TRBD2. The CDR3 consists of 16 residues. Germline lookup yields CDR1 SGHDT and CDR2 YYEEEE. V lost 0 bases to trimming and J lost 4 bases; unmatched junction nucleotides: 1. The CDR3 region is CASSLGLAGGSDTQYF. DNA of the CDR3: TGTGCCAGCAGCTTGGGACTAGCGGGGGGGTCAGATACGCAGTATTTT.